This entry lists 22 T cell receptor beta chains sequenced from one sample in a study of beta chain features in type 1 diabetes (dated by TCRdb to the late 2010s). The library relied on the immunoSEQ multiplex PCR assay. All of the isolated RNA was reverse transcribed with the High Capacity cDNA Reverse Transcription Kit, so expressed TCRB transcripts were sequenced. Entries here come from immuneACCESS through TCRdb and include only in-frame sequences with V and J called. Some clones fail to appear in such tables; in the studies checked, an unresolved V gene covers under half of the shortfall, and the cause of the remainder is unknown. This sample gives a few hundred thousand clones in total; about 20% of them show up just once. The ten biggest clones cover around 0.044% of the sample. Sequencing was carried out using naive CD4+ T cells from blood. What the cell subset or site label conveys for this sample: true naive CD4+ T cells. The receptors here all came from a woman aged 18-30 years in good health.

This sequence joins TRBV5-1 and TRBJ1-2, with TRBD1 matching over 11 bases. The CDR3 totals 17 residues. V gave up 3 bases and J gave up 4 bases; unmatched junction bases: 11. Germline V CDR1 and CDR2: SGHRS, YFSETQ. CDR3 nucleotide sequence: TGCGCCAGCAGCTACACCGGAGGACAGGGGGCTACCTATGGCTACACCTTC. Translating it yields CASSYTGGQGATYGYTF. Looking up the rest from reference TRBV5-1 and TRBJ1-2 gives the full variable domain: KAGVTQTPRYLIKTRGQQVTLSCSPISGHRSVSWYQQTPGQGLQFLFEYFSETQRNKGNFPGRFSGRQFSNSRSEMNVSTLELGDSALYLCASSYTGGQGATYGYTFGSGTRLTVV.

This clone was counted a few times. The chain is built from TRBV6-6 and TRBJ1-2, with TRBD1 matching over 7 bases. The trim removed 7 bases at V and 2 bases at J, leaving 13 bases unmatched. Germline loops: CDR1 MNHNY, CDR2 SVGAGI (reference sequence). CDR3 length: 16 amino acids. The CDR3 bases are TGTGCCAGCACCCCGCGGACAGGAGGGACCAACTATGGCTACACCTTC. Protein: CASTPRTGGTNYGYTF.

The rearrangement joins TRBV4-1 to TRBJ2-7, with D possibly matching TRBD2 (6 bases). V shed 4 bases and J shed 5 bases, with 24 bases lying between them. Germline assignment: CDR1 MGHRA and CDR2 YSYEKL. There are 17 residues in the CDR3. In DNA form, the CDR3 reads TGCGCCAGCAGCCGAATCATCGGACGGAGGGATTACCACGAGCAGTACTTC. Translating it yields CASSRIIGRRDYHEQYF.

This clone was counted between two and nine times. The rearrangement links TRBV11-3 to TRBJ2-1; TRBD2 aligns across 10 bases. The germline CDR1 and CDR2 sequences are SGHNT and YENEEA. This CDR3 spans 16 amino acids. Trimming took 5 bases from V and 6 from J; bases not matched to a gene: 10. The CDR3 sequence is CASSPPRLAGFNEQFF. The CDR3 DNA sequence: TGTGCCAGCAGCCCCCCTAGACTAGCGGGCTTCAATGAGCAGTTCTTC.

The chain employs TRBV30 and TRBJ1-2; D not resolved. This CDR3 comprises 14 residues. Germline CDR1 reads GTSNPN; CDR2 reads SVGIG (reference sequence). The ends were cut back, 0 bases at V and 4 bases at J, with 12 bases in the middle. CDR3 region: CAWSVDFGGYGYTF. The CDR3 nucleotides are TGTGCCTGGAGTGTAGACTTTGGCGGCTATGGCTACACCTTC.

This clone was detected a few times. V gene TRBV19 combines with J gene TRBJ2-6; D gene uncertain. Trimming cost V 9 bases and J 0 bases, with 6 bases left between them. This CDR3 is built from 13 residues. Germline CDR1 and CDR2: LNHDA and SQIVND (reference sequence). Here the CDR3 reads CASKSSGANVLTF. CDR3 coding DNA: TGTGCCAGCAAGAGCTCTGGGGCCAACGTCCTGACTTTC.

The gene calls are TRBV9 and TRBJ1-2, with 8 bases identical to TRBD1. CDR3 length equals 15 residues. The V gene end was trimmed by 0 bases and the J gene end by 3 bases; junction bases not matched to a gene: 4. Germline CDR1 SGDLS, CDR2 YYNGEE. The CDR3 spells CASSVDGTGHYGYTF. In DNA, the CDR3 is TGTGCCAGCAGCGTAGACGGGACAGGCCACTATGGCTACACCTTC.

This sequence joins TRBV7-2 and TRBJ2-7, with a tentative D call TRBD1 (6 bases). Germline values: CDR1 SGHTA, CDR2 FQGNSA. The V end lost 5 bases, the J end lost 0 bases, and 8 bases lay between the germline ends. The CDR3 runs 13 residues. DNA of the CDR3: TGTGCCAGCAGCGGGGGCAACTCCTACGAGCAGTACTTC. It codes for CASSGGNSYEQYF.

The gene calls are TRBV29-1 and TRBJ2-3, with D hard to call. V shed 7 bases and J shed 0 bases, with 8 bases lying between them. The germline V gene has CDR1 SQVTM and CDR2 ANQGSEA. The CDR3 sequence is 12 residues long. CDR3 nucleotide sequence: TGCAGCGCAACCACTAGCACAGATACGCAGTATTTT. It encodes CSATTSTDTQYF.

The V call is TRBV14, the J call TRBJ2-7; no definite D call. CDR1 is SGHDN, CDR2 FVKESK, per germline. The CDR3 has 15 residues. V was clipped by 0 bases and J by 2 bases, with 11 bases between them. The CDR3 protein is CASSQERIPTYEQYF. CDR3 in DNA: TGTGCCAGCAGCCAAGAGCGGATACCTACCTACGAGCAGTACTTC.

V gene TRBV5-1 combines with J gene TRBJ2-1; D possibly corresponds to TRBD1 (5 bases). Germline CDR1 and CDR2: SGHRS and YFSETQ. Trimming shortened V by 0 bases and J by 2 bases, and 15 bases separated the two germline ends. The CDR3 totals 17 residues. Written as DNA, the CDR3 is TGCGCCAGCAGCTTGGTTGGGGCTAGTCCGGCCTACAATGAGCAGTTCTTC. This encodes CASSLVGASPAYNEQFF.

V is TRBV6-1 and J is TRBJ2-4; maybe TRBD1 (6 bases). Trimming took 0 bases from V and 8 from J, leaving 8 bases between them. CDR1 is MNHNS and CDR2 is SASEGT in the germline V gene. The CDR3 spans 13 residues. This CDR3 reads CASSEAGADIQYF. DNA of the CDR3: TGTGCCAGCAGTGAAGCGGGGGCGGACATTCAGTACTTC.

The chain employs TRBV6-5 and TRBJ2-2; D unresolved. CDR1 and CDR2 (germline): MNHEY, SVGAGI. The CDR3 has 15 amino acids. The V end lost 6 bases, the J end lost 4 bases, and 15 bases lay between the germline ends. This CDR3 reads CASSRFSAFTGELFF. CDR3 in DNA: TGTGCCAGCAGCCGATTCTCAGCGTTCACCGGGGAGCTGTTTTTT.

The chain has TRBV6-6 and TRBJ1-2; TRBD1 agrees at 8 bases. CDR3 size: 13 residues. J lost 8 bases, V lost 6 bases, and 8 bases had no gene match. Germline V gene sequence: CDR1 MNHNY, CDR2 SVGAGI (reference sequence). The CDR3 loop is CASRPTTGDGYTF. The CDR3 nucleotides read TGTGCCAGCAGACCTACGACAGGGGACGGCTACACCTTC.

The V gene is TRBV15, the J gene TRBJ1-2; D call uncertain. CDR1 and CDR2 (germline): LNHNV, YYDKDF (reference sequence). V dropped 2 bases and J dropped 3 bases, with 4 bases sitting between them. This CDR3 contains 12 residues. CDR3 sequence: CATSRSDYGYTF. DNA of the CDR3: TGTGCCACCAGCAGATCTGACTATGGCTACACCTTC.

This chain uses TRBV15 with TRBJ1-2; 7 bases fit TRBD1. The CDR3 contains 14 residues. The germline V gene has CDR1 LNHNV and CDR2 YYDKDF (reference sequence). The J segment lost 4 bases and the V segment lost 1 base, leaving 3 bases of the junction unmatched. The CDR3 DNA is TGTGCCACCAGCAGAGTACAGGGGATCTATGGCTACACCTTC. This gives the protein CATSRVQGIYGYTF.

This clone was recorded a few times. The chain employs TRBV23-1 and TRBJ2-7; weak D call: TRBD1 (6 bases). TRBV23-1 is recorded as an ORF, its role being uncertain. Trimming removed 4 bases at V and 2 bases at J, with 12 bases between. CDR3 length: 14 residues. The CDR3 DNA reads as TGCGCCAGCAGTCCTCCAGGGGACCCCTACGAGCAGTACTTC. Its translation: CASSPPGDPYEQYF.

About this clone itself: Within the sample, other DNA sequences also encode this same CDR3. The chain recombines TRBV5-1 with TRBJ1-1; D is perhaps TRBD1 (6 bases). CDR3 length: 14 amino acids. The germline CDR1 and CDR2 sequences are SGHRS and YFSETQ. V was shortened by 4 bases and J by 1 base, with 11 bases between the two germline ends. The CDR3 region has the DNA TGCGCCAGCAGCCCGGGACAAAAGAACACTGAAGCTTTCTTT. Encoded protein: CASSPGQKNTEAFF.

This clone was seen only once. The chain recombines TRBV5-6 with TRBJ1-2; a possible D gene is TRBD1 (6 bases). The CDR3 is 13 residues long. Germline CDR1 is SGHDT and CDR2 is YYEEEE. V shed 0 bases and J shed 4 bases, with 7 bases lying between them. The DNA for the CDR3 is TGTGCCAGCAGCTTGGCACAGGGCTATGGCTACACCTTC. Translation: CASSLAQGYGYTF.

This clone has just a few counts. The DNA for the CDR3 is TGTGCCAGCAGCGTAGGGACAGGGTCGGGCACTGAAGCTTTCTTT. Its translation: CASSVGTGSGTEAFF. J is TRBJ1-1 and V is TRBV9; 8 bases agree with TRBD1. The germline V gene encodes CDR1 SGDLS and CDR2 YYNGEE. The CDR3 totals 15 residues. V shed 0 bases and J 4 bases; nucleotides not matched to a gene: 5. Based on the CDR3 plus reference TRBV9 and TRBJ1-1, the full variable domain is DSGVTQTPKHLITATGQRVTLRCSPRSGDLSVYWYQQSLDQGLQFLIQYYNGEERAKGNILERFSAQQFPDLHSELNLSSLELGDSALYFCASSVGTGSGTEAFFGQGTRLTVV.

The J gene is TRBJ1-1, the V gene TRBV19; TRBD1 agrees at 8 bases. This CDR3 spans 14 amino acids. Germline CDR1 reads LNHDA; CDR2 reads SQIVND (reference sequence). J was trimmed by 11 bases and V by 5 bases; bases with no gene match: 13. The CDR3, as DNA: TGTGCCAGTAGTCAGACCGGGACAGGCGGTTATGCTTTCTTT. Protein product: CASSQTGTGGYAFF.

The chain uses TRBV11-2 and TRBJ1-5; a possible D gene is TRBD1 (5 bases). The V gene's germline CDR1 is SGHAT and CDR2 FQNNGV. The germline V and J ends were trimmed by 5 bases and 6 bases, with 11 bases remaining between them. The CDR3 length is 13 residues. The CDR3 coding sequence is TGTGCCAGCAGCGGTGGAACAGGTCAGCCCCAGCATTTT. Protein: CASSGGTGQPQHF. The full variable domain, in which reference TRBV11-2 and TRBJ1-5 provide the parts outside the CDR3, is EAGVAQSPRYKIIEKRQSVAFWCNPISGHATLYWYQQILGQGPKLLIQFQNNGVVDDSQLPKDRFSAERLKGVDSTLKIQPAKLEDSAVYLCASSGGTGQPQHFGDGTRLSIL.